This T cell receptor (beta chain) emerged from a study of blood T cells in healthy people across ages. Germline V gene sequence: CDR1 LNHNV, CDR2 YYDKDF (reference sequence). The CDR3 length is 14 residues. The V gene lost 5 bases and the J gene lost 7 bases, with 14 bases spanning the gap. Together with a sample-barcoded 5' primer, a J-beta primer mix was included in a second PCR lasting about 6 to 11 cycles. Via MiXCR, TCRdb re-called the 5' RACE reads, giving one row per CDR3 protein. The sample consists of over 700,000 distinct CDR3 sequences, 20% to 30% of them appearing once. The same data also contributed to another study, on T cells of mothers and their children.

The chain is built from TRBV15 and TRBJ1-4, with D possibly TRBD1 on 6 matching bases. This sequence was found in a boy between 10 and 17 years old in good health. Input material: blood. The CDR3 loop reads CATSSPGAGEKLFF. In DNA, the CDR3 is TGTGCCACCAGCTCCCCGGGGGCAGGTGAAAAACTGTTTTTT.